Sequencing of this TCR beta chain was carried out in a study of control samples from healthy donors and cancer patients. The CDR3 spans 15 residues. Germline lookup yields CDR1 LGHDT and CDR2 YNNKEL (reference sequence). J gave up 3 bases and V 4 bases, and 5 bases lay outside the gene matches. Using immunoSEQ multiplex PCR, the repertoire was profiled, and TCRdb retains in-frame clones only, with some absent. The repertoire consists of 100,000 or so clones, with around four fifths occurring once and the leading ten covering roughly 13%. The sample comprised blood. This sequence joins TRBV3-1 (or the pseudogene TRBV3-2) and TRBJ2-3, with 9 bases lining up with TRBD1. This clonotype originated in a woman aged 45 to 65 in good health. The CDR3, as DNA: TGTGCCAGCAGCCCCGGGACAGGGTGGACAGATACGCAGTATTTT. Translating it yields CASSPGTGWTDTQYF.